Sequencing of this T cell receptor beta chain was carried out in a study of technical replicates of blood from a handful of donors. Assay used: immunoSEQ multiplex PCR; TCRdb lists only in-frame clones, some missing. This table has fewer than 85,000 clones, 85% to 95% appearing once. The germline V and J ends were trimmed by 6 bases and 2 bases, with 23 bases remaining between them. CDR1 and CDR2 from the germline V gene are MDHEN and SYDVKM. This CDR3 has 17 residues. The chain has TRBV28 and TRBJ2-7; weak D call: TRBD1 (6 bases). The clonotype comes from a human donor in good health. The sequenced sample was T cells isolated from PBMCs. The CDR3 nucleotides read TGTGCCAGCAGCTCCCCCGGTGACAGGAGCCGCCCCTACGAGCAGTACTTC. It encodes CASSSPGDRSRPYEQYF.